This section outlines one T cell receptor (beta chain) sequence together with its context. The antigen remains undetermined. TCRdb's copy holds only in-frame clones and misses some; the assay was immunoSEQ multiplex PCR. The table lists about 43,000 clones, roughly 95% of them singletons. This specimen comes from a study of graft-versus-host responses after intestinal transplantation. On the study more broadly: Every one of the recipients received anti-thymocyte globulin induction and afterwards took tacrolimus and steroids for around 3 years. Study findings and constraints: Within the allografts of patients who had graft-donor T cell macrochimerism, graft-versus-host to host-versus-graft clonal ratios were high.

Source: PBMCs, taken 335 days after intestinal transplant. This TCR came from a human patient who received an intestinal transplant, so some T cells may come from the graft donor.

The CDR3 loop is CASAHRSDSNQPQHF. The CDR3 region has the DNA TGTGCCTCAGCACACAGGTCGGATAGCAATCAGCCCCAGCATTTT. This rearrangement joins TRBV6-5 to TRBJ1-5; D perhaps matches TRBD1 (5 bases). This CDR3 contains 15 residues. Germline V gene data show CDR1 as MNHEY and CDR2 as SVGAGI. Trimming shortened V by 11 bases and J by 0 bases, and 17 bases separated the two germline ends.